The 19 T cell receptor beta chains below all came from one sample that was sequenced in a study of OX40 agonist ivuxolimab in advanced cancers. TCRdb keeps only in-frame clones here, not all; method: immunoSEQ multiplex PCR. The table includes roughly 45,000 clones, about 81% detected once. The specimen was CD4+ or CD8+ T cells sorted from blood, collected in a trial of the OX40 agonist ivuxolimab. The receptors stem from an adult with an advanced solid tumor such as melanoma, head and neck, liver or kidney cancer.

This sequence joins TRBV6-1 and TRBJ2-7, with 7 nucleotides matching TRBD1. Germline values: CDR1 MNHNS, CDR2 SASEGT. V lost 8 bases to trimming and J lost 4 bases; unmatched junction nucleotides: 8. The CDR3 is 13 residues long. Here the CDR3 DNA reads TGTGCCAGCGCTGACTCGACAGGGTACGAGCAGTACTTC. Translated: CASADSTGYEQYF.

The chain couples TRBV23-1 to TRBJ2-5; perhaps D is TRBD1 or TRBD2 (5 bases each). TRBV23-1 is an ORF, with its function uncertain. This CDR3 has 16 residues. Trimming shortened V by 0 bases and J by 3 bases, and 14 bases separated the two germline ends. In nucleotides, the CDR3 is TGCGCCAGCAGTCAATCTTACCGGGACGGTAAAGAGACCCAGTACTTC. This encodes CASSQSYRDGKETQYF.

This clone occurred a few times. CDR3 region: CASSLFAGGLGNEQFF. Written as DNA, the CDR3 is TGTGCCAGCAGTTTATTCGCGGGAGGGCTAGGGAATGAGCAGTTCTTC. V usage is TRBV27 and J usage is TRBJ2-1; 9 nucleotides align to TRBD2. Germline CDR1 is MNHEY and CDR2 is SMNVEV (reference sequence). This CDR3 is 16 amino acids long. V shed 1 base, J shed 7 bases, and the junction held 8 bases outside the gene matches.

The CDR3 region is CASSYRAGNYGYTF. The DNA of the CDR3 is TGTGCCAGCAGTTACCGGGCAGGGAACTATGGCTACACCTTC. The V call is TRBV6-5, the J call TRBJ1-2; D might be TRBD1 (5 bases). Germline values: CDR1 MNHEY, CDR2 SVGAGI. Between the trimmed V and J ends, which lost 2 bases and 2 bases, there was a span of 9 bases. The CDR3 has 14 amino acids.

This rearrangement joins TRBV7-2 to TRBJ2-7; tentative D call: TRBD1 (6 bases). V was trimmed by 1 base and J by 6 bases, leaving 19 bases between them. The CDR3 is made up of 16 amino acids. The germline gives CDR1 SGHTA, CDR2 FQGNSA. The DNA of the CDR3 is TGTGCCAGCAGCTTAGATCTATTGGGGGCCCTGGGCGAGCAGTACTTC. Amino acid sequence: CASSLDLLGALGEQYF.

The gene calls are TRBV10-2 and TRBJ1-5; the match to TRBD1 covers 8 bases. Germline CDR1 reads WSHSY; CDR2 reads SAAADI. The CDR3 consists of 14 residues. V shed 6 bases, J shed 6 bases, and the junction held 7 bases outside the gene matches. Here the CDR3 reads CASSLDRGRQPQHF. The CDR3 region has the DNA TGCGCCAGCAGCTTAGACAGGGGACGTCAGCCCCAGCATTTT.

Written as DNA, the CDR3 is TGTGCCAGCTCACCACTCGGGGGTACCACTGAAGCTTTCTTT. Protein: CASSPLGGTTEAFF. The chain carries TRBV18 and TRBJ1-1; perhaps TRBD1 as D (5 bases). Between the trimmed V and J ends, which lost 1 base and 4 bases, there was a span of 10 bases. The CDR3 is 14 residues long. The germline CDR1 and CDR2 sequences are KGHSH and LQKENI.

V is TRBV27 and J is TRBJ1-1, with D unclear. Trimming shortened V by 6 bases and J by 1 base, and 6 bases separated the two germline ends. The CDR3 loop spans 12 amino acids. Germline assignment: CDR1 MNHEY and CDR2 SMNVEV (reference sequence). In DNA, the CDR3 is TGTGCCAGCAGGCACCCGAACACTGAAGCTTTCTTT. This gives the protein CASRHPNTEAFF.

This clone showed up just once. The DNA for the CDR3 is TGCAGCGTTGGACAGGGGACAGATACGCAGTATTTT. Translation gives CSVGQGTDTQYF. The chain couples TRBV29-1 to TRBJ2-3; 8 bases fit TRBD1. Losses at the gene ends were 4 bases for V and 3 bases for J; bases not matched to a gene: 0. Per germline, CDR1 SQVTM and CDR2 ANQGSEA. This CDR3 is 12 amino acids long.

This clone came up a few times. The V gene is TRBV6-5, the J gene TRBJ2-3; 7 bases agree with TRBD2. This CDR3 contains 16 residues. CDR1 is MNHEY, CDR2 SVGAGI, per germline. Trimming took 2 bases from V and 3 from J; bases not matched to a gene: 8. CDR3 coding DNA: TGTGCCAGCAGTTACGGCGGGAGCACAAGAACAGATACGCAGTATTTT. It translates to CASSYGGSTRTDTQYF.

This clone was found a few times. The chain uses TRBV2 and TRBJ1-1; D is possibly TRBD1 (6 bases). Germline loops: CDR1 SNHLY, CDR2 FYNNEI. The CDR3 has 15 residues. V lost 6 bases, J lost 3 bases, and 17 bases lay in between. CDR3 sequence reads: CASRYRQVRDTEAFF. CDR3 nucleotides: TGTGCCAGCAGATACAGACAGGTTAGAGACACTGAAGCTTTCTTT.

V gene TRBV14 combines with J gene TRBJ2-6; 11 bases match TRBD1. CDR3 length: 15 amino acids. The germline V gene has CDR1 SGHDN and CDR2 FVKESK. V was clipped by 2 bases and J by 12 bases; unmatched bases: 6. DNA of the CDR3: TGTGCCAGCAGCCAACCCCTCGGGACAGGGGGCGTCCTGACTTTC. It translates to CASSQPLGTGGVLTF.

This chain connects TRBV2 to TRBJ2-7, with D uncertain. The V gene's germline CDR1 is SNHLY and CDR2 FYNNEI. The germline V and J ends were trimmed by 6 bases and 0 bases, with 9 bases remaining between them. The CDR3 loop spans 13 amino acids. The CDR3 nucleotides read TGTGCCAGCAGGTCTGGGTTCTCCTACGAGCAGTACTTC. Translated: CASRSGFSYEQYF.

The chain joins TRBV27 to TRBJ1-2; 8 bases match TRBD1. This CDR3 is built from 13 residues. After removal of 4 bases from V and 7 bases from J, the junction contained 5 bases not matched to a gene. CDR1 and CDR2 (germline): MNHEY, SMNVEV (reference sequence). The CDR3: CASSWTGRVGYTF. The CDR3 DNA reads TGTGCCAGCAGTTGGACAGGGCGGGTTGGCTACACCTTC.

The chain recombines TRBV29-1 with TRBJ1-2, with a weak D call TRBD1 (6 bases). V lost 7 bases and J 4 bases, leaving 13 bases between the germline ends. The CDR3 sequence is 12 residues long. Germline V gene sequence: CDR1 SQVTM, CDR2 ANQGSEA. The CDR3 DNA reads as TGCAGCGCCGGAGGAGGGGGCTATGGCTACACCTTC. Translating gives CSAGGGGYGYTF.

This chain links TRBV7-2 with TRBJ2-1; TRBD1 or TRBD2 may be the D gene (6 bases each). V gave up 1 base and J gave up 2 bases, with 15 bases separating them. Germline V gene data show CDR1 as SGHTA and CDR2 as FQGNSA. CDR3 size: 17 residues. CDR3 coding DNA: TGTGCCAGCAGCTTAGTCGGGGGCGGGGTGACCTACAATGAGCAGTTCTTC. Encoded protein: CASSLVGGGVTYNEQFF.

V is TRBV6-6 and J is TRBJ1-6; perhaps TRBD1 as D (5 bases). Trimming cost V 1 base and J 9 bases, with 16 bases left between them. CDR3 size: 16 residues. Looked up from germline, CDR1 is MNHNY and CDR2 is SVGAGI (reference sequence). The CDR3 DNA reads as TGTGCCAGCAGTTACTTGCACGGGACCTCGGGTTCACCCCTCCACTTT. Translated, it gives CASSYLHGTSGSPLHF.

V and J are TRBV4-3 and TRBJ1-4; D unresolved. CDR3 size: 14 residues. The germline gives CDR1 LGHNA, CDR2 YSLEER. V was cut by 3 bases and J by 5 bases, with 10 bases left in between. The CDR3 loop reads CASSQRARNEKLFF. DNA of the CDR3: TGCGCCAGCAGCCAGCGGGCCCGAAATGAAAAACTGTTTTTT.

This chain links TRBV7-8 with TRBJ2-1; 8 nucleotides match TRBD2. The V gene's germline CDR1 is SGHVS and CDR2 FQNEAQ. V shed 4 bases and J 5 bases; nucleotides not matched to a gene: 10. The CDR3 sequence is 16 residues long. The CDR3 loop reads CASSSRGIAGNNEQFF. The CDR3 region has the DNA TGTGCCAGCAGCTCCAGAGGGATAGCGGGAAACAATGAGCAGTTCTTC. The whole variable domain, filled in from reference TRBV7-8 and TRBJ2-1, reads GAGVSQSPRYKVAKRGQDVALRCDPISGHVSLFWYQQALGQGPEFLTYFQNEAQLDKSGLPSDRFFAERPEGSVSTLKIQRTQQEDSAVYLCASSSRGIAGNNEQFFGPGTRLTVL.